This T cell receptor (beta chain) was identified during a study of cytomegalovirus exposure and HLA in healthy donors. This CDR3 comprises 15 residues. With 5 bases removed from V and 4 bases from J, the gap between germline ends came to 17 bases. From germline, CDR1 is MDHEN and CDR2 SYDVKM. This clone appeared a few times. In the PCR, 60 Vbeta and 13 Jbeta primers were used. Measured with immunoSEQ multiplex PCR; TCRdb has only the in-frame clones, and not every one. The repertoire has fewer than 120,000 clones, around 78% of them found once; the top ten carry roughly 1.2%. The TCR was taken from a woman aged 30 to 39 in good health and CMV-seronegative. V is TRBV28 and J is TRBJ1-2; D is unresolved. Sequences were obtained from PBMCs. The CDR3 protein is CASSTNGETPYGYTF. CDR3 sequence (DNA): TGTGCCAGCAGTACGAACGGAGAGACCCCCTATGGCTACACCTTC.